A single sample is the source of the 3 T cell receptor beta chains below, sequenced in a study of cytomegalovirus exposure and HLA in healthy donors. The PCR contained 60 Vbeta and 13 Jbeta primers. Assay used: immunoSEQ multiplex PCR; TCRdb lists only in-frame clones, some missing. The sample yields just over 150,000 clones, 85% seen once. Sequenced: PBMCs. Every receptor here comes from a woman aged 18-29 years in good health and CMV-seronegative.

V usage is TRBV7-9 and J usage is TRBJ1-5; D not resolved. V gave up 1 base and J gave up 7 bases, with 5 bases separating them. The CDR3 is made up of 12 amino acids. CDR1 SEHNR and CDR2 FQNEAQ come from the germline V gene (reference sequence). The CDR3 protein is CASSLGLQPQHF. Here the CDR3 DNA reads TGTGCCAGCAGCTTAGGTCTGCAGCCCCAGCATTTT.

V usage is TRBV11-1 and J usage is TRBJ2-1; 9 bases agree with TRBD2. This CDR3 contains 15 residues. In germline, CDR1 is SGHAT, CDR2 FQDESV (reference sequence). The V and J ends lost 5 bases and 9 bases, in that order; junction bases with no gene match: 11. The CDR3 DNA is TGTGCCAGCAGCCTAAGAGTGACTAGCGGTAGTGAGCAGTTCTTC. Translation: CASSLRVTSGSEQFF.

CDR3: CASSFGQLEAFF. The DNA of the CDR3 is TGTGCCAGCAGCTTCGGACAGCTTGAAGCTTTCTTT. The chain has TRBV11-2 and TRBJ1-1; maybe TRBD1 (6 bases). V lost 3 bases and J 7 bases, leaving 9 bases between the germline ends. The germline V gene has CDR1 SGHAT and CDR2 FQNNGV. CDR3 size: 12 residues.